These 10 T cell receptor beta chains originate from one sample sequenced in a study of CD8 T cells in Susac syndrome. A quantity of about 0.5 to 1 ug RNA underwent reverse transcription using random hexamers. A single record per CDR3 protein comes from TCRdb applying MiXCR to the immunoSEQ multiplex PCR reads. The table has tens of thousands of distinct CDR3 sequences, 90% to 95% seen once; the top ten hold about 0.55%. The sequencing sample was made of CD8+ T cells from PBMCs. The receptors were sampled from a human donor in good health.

CDR3 sequence (DNA): TGTGCCAGCAGTCCGGGCCGAGGGGGACTAGATGAAAAACTGTTTTTT. As protein: CASSPGRGGLDEKLFF. The rearrangement links TRBV28 to TRBJ1-4, with D possibly being TRBD1 (6 bases). CDR1 and CDR2 from the germline V gene are MDHEN and SYDVKM. The CDR3 contains 16 residues. V was shortened by 5 bases and J by 6 bases, with 19 bases between the two germline ends.

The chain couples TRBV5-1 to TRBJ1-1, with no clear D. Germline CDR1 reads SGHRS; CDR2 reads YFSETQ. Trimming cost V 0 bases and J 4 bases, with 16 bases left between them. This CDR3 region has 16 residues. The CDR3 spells CASSLVQVGWSTEAFF. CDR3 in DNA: TGCGCCAGCAGCTTGGTCCAGGTAGGGTGGAGCACTGAAGCTTTCTTT.

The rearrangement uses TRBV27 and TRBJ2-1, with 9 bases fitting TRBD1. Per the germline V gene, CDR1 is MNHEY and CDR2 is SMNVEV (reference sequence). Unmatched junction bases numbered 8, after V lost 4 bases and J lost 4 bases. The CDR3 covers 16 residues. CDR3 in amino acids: CASSYSETGGYNEQFF. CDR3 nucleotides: TGTGCCAGCAGTTACTCCGAGACAGGGGGTTACAATGAGCAGTTCTTC.

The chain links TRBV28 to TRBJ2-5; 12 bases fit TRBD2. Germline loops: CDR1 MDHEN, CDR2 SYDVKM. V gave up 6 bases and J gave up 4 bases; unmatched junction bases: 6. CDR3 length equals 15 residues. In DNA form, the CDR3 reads TGTGCCAGCAGCCCTCCGGGACTAGCGGGAGAGACCCAGTACTTC. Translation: CASSPPGLAGETQYF.

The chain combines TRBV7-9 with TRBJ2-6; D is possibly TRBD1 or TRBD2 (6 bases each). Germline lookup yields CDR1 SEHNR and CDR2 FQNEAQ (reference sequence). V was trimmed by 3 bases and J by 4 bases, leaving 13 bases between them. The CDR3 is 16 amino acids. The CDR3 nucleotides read TGTGCCAGCAGCTTCGCAGGGGAGGCAGGGGCCAACGTCCTGACTTTC. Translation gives CASSFAGEAGANVLTF.

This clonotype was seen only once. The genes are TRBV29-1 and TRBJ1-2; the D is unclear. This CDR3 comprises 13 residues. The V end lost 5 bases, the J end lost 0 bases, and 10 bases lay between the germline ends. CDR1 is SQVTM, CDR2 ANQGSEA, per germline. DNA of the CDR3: TGCAGCGTTATGGACGGAGCTAACTATGGCTACACCTTC. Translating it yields CSVMDGANYGYTF. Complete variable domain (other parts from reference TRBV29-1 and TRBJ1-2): SAVISQKPSRDICQRGTSLTIQCQVDSQVTMMFWYRQQPGQSLTLIATANQGSEATYESGFVIDKFPISRPNLTFSTLTVSNMSPEDSSIYLCSVMDGANYGYTFGSGTRLTVV.

CDR3 in DNA: TGTGCCAGCAGCTTAGCGGCAGGGGGCTTCACAGATACGCAGTATTTT. It translates to CASSLAAGGFTDTQYF. This sequence joins TRBV7-6 and TRBJ2-3; 8 nucleotides match TRBD1. With V trimmed by 0 bases and J by 2 bases, 4 bases remained unmatched. CDR1 SGHVS and CDR2 FNYEAQ come from the germline V gene. The CDR3 has 16 residues.

The CDR3 coding sequence is TGTGCCAGCAGTGAATACGCCTGGGCCGATCAAGAGACCCAGTACTTC. Amino acid sequence: CASSEYAWADQETQYF. The chain is built from TRBV2 and TRBJ2-5; no reliable D call. This CDR3 is built from 16 residues. Trimming left V 2 bases short and J 2 bases short, with 15 bases between. CDR1 SNHLY and CDR2 FYNNEI come from the germline V gene.

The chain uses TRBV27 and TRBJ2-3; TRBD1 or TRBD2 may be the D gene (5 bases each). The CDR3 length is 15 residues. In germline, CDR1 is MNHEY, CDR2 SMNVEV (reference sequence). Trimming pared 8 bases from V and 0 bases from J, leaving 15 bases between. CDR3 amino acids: CASSSLGPSTDTQYF. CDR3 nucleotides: TGTGCCAGCTCCTCTTTGGGACCCAGCACAGATACGCAGTATTTT.

The CDR3 loop is CASSPHGGYEQYF. In DNA form, the CDR3 reads TGTGCCAGCAGCCCTCATGGGGGCTACGAGCAGTACTTC. This chain connects TRBV7-9 to TRBJ2-7; D tentatively fits TRBD1 or TRBD2 (5 bases each). Trimming pared 5 bases from V and 3 bases from J, leaving 11 bases between. The germline V gene has CDR1 SEHNR and CDR2 FQNEAQ (reference sequence). This CDR3 comprises 13 residues.